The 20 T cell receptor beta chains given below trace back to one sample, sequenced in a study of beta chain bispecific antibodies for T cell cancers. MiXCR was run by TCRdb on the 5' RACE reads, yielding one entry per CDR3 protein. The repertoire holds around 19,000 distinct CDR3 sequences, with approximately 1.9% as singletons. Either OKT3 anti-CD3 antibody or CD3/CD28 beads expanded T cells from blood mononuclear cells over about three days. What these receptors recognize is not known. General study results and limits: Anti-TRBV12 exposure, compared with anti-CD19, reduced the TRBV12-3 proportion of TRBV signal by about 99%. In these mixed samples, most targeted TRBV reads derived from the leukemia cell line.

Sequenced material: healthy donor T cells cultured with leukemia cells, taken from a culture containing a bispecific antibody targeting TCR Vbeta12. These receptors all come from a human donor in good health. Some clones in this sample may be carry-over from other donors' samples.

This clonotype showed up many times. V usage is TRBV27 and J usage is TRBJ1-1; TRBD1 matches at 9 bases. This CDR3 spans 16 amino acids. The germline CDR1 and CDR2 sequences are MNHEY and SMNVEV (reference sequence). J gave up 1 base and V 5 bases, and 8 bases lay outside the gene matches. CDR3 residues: CASSPPSTGGNTEAFF. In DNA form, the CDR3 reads TGTGCCAGCAGTCCCCCCTCGACAGGGGGGAACACTGAAGCTTTCTTT.

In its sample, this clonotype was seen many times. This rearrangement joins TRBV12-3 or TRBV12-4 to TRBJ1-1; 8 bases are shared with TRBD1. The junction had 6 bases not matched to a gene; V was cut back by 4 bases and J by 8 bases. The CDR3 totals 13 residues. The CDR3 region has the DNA TGTGCCAGCAGTTACAGGGGGGACTGGGAAGCTTTCTTT. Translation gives CASSYRGDWEAFF.

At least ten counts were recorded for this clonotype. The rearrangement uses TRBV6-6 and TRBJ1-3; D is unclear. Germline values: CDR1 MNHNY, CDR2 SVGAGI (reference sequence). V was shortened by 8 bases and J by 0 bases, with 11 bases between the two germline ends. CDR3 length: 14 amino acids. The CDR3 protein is CASSGDLSGNTIYF. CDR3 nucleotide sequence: TGTGCCAGCTCTGGGGATCTCTCTGGAAACACCATATATTTT.

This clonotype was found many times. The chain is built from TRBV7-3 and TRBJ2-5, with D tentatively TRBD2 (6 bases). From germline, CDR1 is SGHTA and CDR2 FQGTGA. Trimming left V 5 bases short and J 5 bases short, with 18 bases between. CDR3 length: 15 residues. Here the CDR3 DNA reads TGTGCCAGCAGCCCGACCGGACTATCGGGGGAGACCCAGTACTTC. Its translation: CASSPTGLSGETQYF.

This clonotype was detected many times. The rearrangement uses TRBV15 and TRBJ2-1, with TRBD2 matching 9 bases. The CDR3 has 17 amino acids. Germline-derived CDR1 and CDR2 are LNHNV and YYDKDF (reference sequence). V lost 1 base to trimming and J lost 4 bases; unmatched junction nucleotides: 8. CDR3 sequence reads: CATSRGVSGGDYNEQFF. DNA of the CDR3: TGTGCCACCAGCAGAGGCGTTAGCGGGGGTGATTACAATGAGCAGTTCTTC.

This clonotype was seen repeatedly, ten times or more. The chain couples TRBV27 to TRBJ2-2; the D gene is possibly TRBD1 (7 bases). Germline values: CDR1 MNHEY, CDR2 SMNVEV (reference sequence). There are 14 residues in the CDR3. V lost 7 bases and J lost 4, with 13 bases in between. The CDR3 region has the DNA TGTGCCAGCAAGTACCAGGGGGGCACCGGGGAGCTGTTTTTT. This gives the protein CASKYQGGTGELFF.

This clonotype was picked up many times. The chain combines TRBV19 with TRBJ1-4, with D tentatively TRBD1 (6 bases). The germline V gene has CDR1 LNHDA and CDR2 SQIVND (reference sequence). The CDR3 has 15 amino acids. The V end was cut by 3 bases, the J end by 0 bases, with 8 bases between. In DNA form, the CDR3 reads TGTGCCAGTAGTATGGGGACACCAACTAATGAAAAACTGTTTTTT. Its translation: CASSMGTPTNEKLFF.

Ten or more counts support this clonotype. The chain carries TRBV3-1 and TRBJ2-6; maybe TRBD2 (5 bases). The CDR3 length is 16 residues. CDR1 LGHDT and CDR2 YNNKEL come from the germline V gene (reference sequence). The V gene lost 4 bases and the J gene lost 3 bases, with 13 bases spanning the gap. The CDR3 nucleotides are TGTGCCAGCAGCCCCACCGGGGTCGGTGGGGCCAACGTCCTGACTTTC. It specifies CASSPTGVGGANVLTF.

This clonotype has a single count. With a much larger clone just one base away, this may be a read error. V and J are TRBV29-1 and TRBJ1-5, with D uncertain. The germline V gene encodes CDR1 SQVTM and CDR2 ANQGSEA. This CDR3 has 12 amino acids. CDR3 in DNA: TGCAGCGTGTTAGGGAGACATCAGCTCCAGCATTTT. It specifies CSVLGRHQLQHF.

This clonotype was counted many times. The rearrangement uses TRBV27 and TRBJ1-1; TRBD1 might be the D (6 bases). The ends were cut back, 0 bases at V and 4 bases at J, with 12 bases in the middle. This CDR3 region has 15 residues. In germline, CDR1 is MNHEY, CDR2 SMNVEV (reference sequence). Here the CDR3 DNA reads TGTGCCAGCAGTTTATCTCCAGGGGCGGGCACTGAAGCTTTCTTT. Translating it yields CASSLSPGAGTEAFF.

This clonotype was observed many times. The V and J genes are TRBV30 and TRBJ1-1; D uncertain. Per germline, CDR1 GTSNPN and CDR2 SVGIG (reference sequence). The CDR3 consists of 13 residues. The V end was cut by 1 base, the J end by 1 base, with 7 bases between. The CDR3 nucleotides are TGTGCCTGGAGTGCTACATGGAACACTGAAGCTTTCTTT. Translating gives CAWSATWNTEAFF.

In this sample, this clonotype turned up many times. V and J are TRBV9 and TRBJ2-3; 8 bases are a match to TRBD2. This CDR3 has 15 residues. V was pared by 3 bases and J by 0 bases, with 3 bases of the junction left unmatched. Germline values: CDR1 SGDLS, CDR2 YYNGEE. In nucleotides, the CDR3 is TGTGCCAGCAGCGCACGGACTAGCAGCACAGATACGCAGTATTTT. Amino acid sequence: CASSARTSSTDTQYF.

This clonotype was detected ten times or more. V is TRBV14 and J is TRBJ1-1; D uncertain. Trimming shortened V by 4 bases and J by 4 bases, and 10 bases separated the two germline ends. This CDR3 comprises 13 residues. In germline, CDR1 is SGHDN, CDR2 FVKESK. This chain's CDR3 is CASSLGRATEAFF. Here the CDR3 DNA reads TGTGCCAGCAGCCTCGGGAGGGCCACTGAAGCTTTCTTT.

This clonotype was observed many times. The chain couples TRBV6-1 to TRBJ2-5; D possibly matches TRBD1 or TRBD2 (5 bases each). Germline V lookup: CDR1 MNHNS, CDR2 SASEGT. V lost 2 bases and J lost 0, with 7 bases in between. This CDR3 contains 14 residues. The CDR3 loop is CASSEWGYQETQYF. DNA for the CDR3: TGTGCCAGCAGTGAATGGGGGTACCAAGAGACCCAGTACTTC.

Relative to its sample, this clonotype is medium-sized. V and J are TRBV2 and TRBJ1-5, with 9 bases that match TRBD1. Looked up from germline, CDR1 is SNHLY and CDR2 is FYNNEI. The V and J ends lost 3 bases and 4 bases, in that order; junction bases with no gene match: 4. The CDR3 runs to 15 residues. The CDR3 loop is CASSEWTGENQPQHF. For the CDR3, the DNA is TGTGCCAGCAGTGAGTGGACAGGGGAAAATCAGCCCCAGCATTTT.

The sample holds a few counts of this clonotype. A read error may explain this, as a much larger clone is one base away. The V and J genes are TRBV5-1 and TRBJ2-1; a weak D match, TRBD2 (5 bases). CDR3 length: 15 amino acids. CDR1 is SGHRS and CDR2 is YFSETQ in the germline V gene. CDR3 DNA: TGCGCCAGCAGCTTGATTGGACTGGGAGAACGAGAGCGGTTCTTC. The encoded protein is CASSLIGLGERERFF. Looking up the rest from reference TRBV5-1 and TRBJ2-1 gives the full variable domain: KAGVTQTPRYLIKTRGQQVTLSCSPISGHRSVSWYQQTPGQGLQFLFEYFSETQRNKGNFPGRFSGRQFSNSRSEMNVSTLELGDSALYLCASSLIGLGERERFFGPGTRLTVL.

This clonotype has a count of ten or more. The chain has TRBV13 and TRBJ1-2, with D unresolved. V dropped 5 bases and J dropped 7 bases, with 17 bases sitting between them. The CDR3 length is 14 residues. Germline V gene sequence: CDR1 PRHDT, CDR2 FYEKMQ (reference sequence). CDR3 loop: CASSTTGQEGGYTF. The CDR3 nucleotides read TGTGCCAGCAGCACTACTGGGCAGGAAGGTGGCTACACCTTC.

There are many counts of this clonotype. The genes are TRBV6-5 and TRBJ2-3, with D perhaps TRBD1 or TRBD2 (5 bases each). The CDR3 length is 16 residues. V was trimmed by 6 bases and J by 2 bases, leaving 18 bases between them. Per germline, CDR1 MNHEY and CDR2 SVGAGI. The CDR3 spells CASRGPSFSHTDTQYF. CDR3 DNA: TGTGCCAGCAGGGGGCCTAGCTTCTCACACACAGATACGCAGTATTTT.

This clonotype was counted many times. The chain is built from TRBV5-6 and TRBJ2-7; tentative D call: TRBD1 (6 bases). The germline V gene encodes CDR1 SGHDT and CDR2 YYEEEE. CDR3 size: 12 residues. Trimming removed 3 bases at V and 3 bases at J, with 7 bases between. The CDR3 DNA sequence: TGTGCCAGCAGCTCGGACAGCTACGAGCAGTACTTC. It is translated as CASSSDSYEQYF.

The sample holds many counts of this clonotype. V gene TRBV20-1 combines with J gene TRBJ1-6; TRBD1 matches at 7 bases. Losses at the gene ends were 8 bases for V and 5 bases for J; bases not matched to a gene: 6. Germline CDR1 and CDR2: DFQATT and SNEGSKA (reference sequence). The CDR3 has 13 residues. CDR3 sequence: CSSPGTDNSPLHF. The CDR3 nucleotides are TGCAGTTCACCCGGGACAGATAATTCACCCCTCCACTTT.